What follows is one T cell receptor (beta chain) and its context. Its antigen is not identified. This record belongs to a study of T cell responses to AZD1222 COVID-19 vaccine. General study findings and limits: CD4 TCRs linked to vaccination spanned spike, dominating at 160-218 and 743-854. After the peak T cell response, and only then, were repertoires sampled.

The protocol was immunoSEQ multiplex PCR, while the TCRdb copy is restricted to in-frame clones and leaves out a portion. The sample yields 150,000 or so clones, approximately 90% seen once. V shed 2 bases, J shed 14 bases, and the junction held 14 bases outside the gene matches. The CDR3 spans 17 residues. Germline V gene lookup returns CDR1 LGHNA and CDR2 YNFKEQ. Some second doses came at about 4 weeks and others at about 12 weeks; these were pooled. Sequences were derived from peripheral blood, sampled 28 days after the second AZD1222 dose. The J gene is TRBJ1-6, the V gene TRBV4-2; 11 bases are a match to TRBD1. The receptor's source is an adult who received the AZD1222 COVID-19 vaccine. Here the CDR3 reads CASSQSTGTGGFRSLHF. In nucleotides, the CDR3 is TGTGCCAGCAGCCAATCCACCGGGACAGGGGGATTTCGATCCCTCCACTTT.